This entry lists 20 T cell receptor beta chains sequenced from one sample in a study of T cells in Graves' hyperthyroidism and ophthalmopathy. Amplification targeted TCR beta CDR3 regions from RNA transcripts. The study used the HTBI primer set for a first-round RT-PCR of the TCR CDR3. MiXCR was run by TCRdb on the multiplex PCR reads, yielding one entry per CDR3 protein. The table has about 380,000 distinct CDR3 sequences, less than 20% seen once. Input material: blood. These receptors all come from a man between 18 and 35 years old with Graves' ophthalmopathy.

CDR3 sequence: CASSTGGGARTDTQYF. In DNA form, the CDR3 reads TGTGCCAGCAGCACAGGGGGGGGGGCACGCACAGATACGCAGTATTTT. V and J are TRBV11-2 and TRBJ2-3; D possibly corresponds to TRBD1 (8 bases). This CDR3 is built from 16 residues. Per germline, CDR1 SGHAT and CDR2 FQNNGV. Trimming cost V 5 bases and J 1 base, with 16 bases left between them.

In regard to this clonotype: It may be a read error: a sequence one base away is much more abundant. This sequence joins TRBV28 and TRBJ2-4, with TRBD1 matching over 8 bases. The V segment lost 5 bases and the J segment 5 bases; nucleotides outside the gene matches: 11. Germline V CDR1 and CDR2: MDHEN, SYDVKM. The CDR3 has 16 amino acids. The CDR3 DNA sequence: TGTGCCAGCAGTGTCTCGACAGGGGCGCAGGAAAACATTCAGTACTTC. It translates to CASSVSTGAQENIQYF.

This clonotype was seen more than once but under ten times. The chain recombines TRBV5-1 with TRBJ1-4; 8 positions agree with TRBD1. CDR1 is SGHRS and CDR2 is YFSETQ in the germline V gene. This CDR3 comprises 15 residues. V lost 4 bases, J lost 11 bases, and 13 bases stayed unmatched. CDR3 amino acids: CASSLTGDLIGKLFF. In nucleotides, the CDR3 is TGCGCCAGCAGCCTGACAGGGGACCTAATAGGGAAACTGTTTTTT.

This clonotype was recorded many times. The J gene is TRBJ2-2, the V gene TRBV2, with D unresolved. The CDR3 runs 14 residues. Germline assignment: CDR1 SNHLY and CDR2 FYNNEI. V was cut by 4 bases and J by 0 bases, with 6 bases left in between. This CDR3 is CASSGQANTGELFF. CDR3 DNA: TGTGCCAGCAGTGGTCAGGCGAACACCGGGGAGCTGTTTTTT.

This clonotype was counted ten times or more. This chain joins TRBV20-1 and TRBJ2-1; possibly TRBD1 or TRBD2 for D (6 bases each). CDR3 length equals 13 residues. Between the trimmed V and J ends, which lost 6 bases and 7 bases, there was a span of 16 bases. CDR1 is DFQATT, CDR2 SNEGSKA, per germline (reference sequence). The CDR3 reads CSARWGAENEQFF. The CDR3 DNA reads as TGCAGTGCCAGATGGGGGGCCGAGAATGAGCAGTTCTTC.

V is TRBV7-9 and J is TRBJ2-7; 7 bases align to TRBD1. V dropped 1 base and J dropped 3; count of bases not matched to a gene: 6. This CDR3 comprises 15 residues. The germline V gene has CDR1 SEHNR and CDR2 FQNEAQ (reference sequence). CDR3 sequence reads: CASSLGQGRYYEQYF. CDR3 sequence (DNA): TGTGCCAGCAGCTTAGGACAGGGACGCTACTACGAGCAGTACTTC.

The J gene is TRBJ2-4, the V gene TRBV12-3 or TRBV12-4, with 10 bases identical to TRBD1. The CDR3 has 15 residues. With 1 base clipped from V and 7 bases from J, the junction kept 4 bases outside the gene matches. The CDR3 protein is CASSLVLGQGNIQYF. The CDR3, as DNA: TGTGCCAGCAGTTTAGTTTTGGGACAGGGGAACATTCAGTACTTC.

The chain has TRBV5-5 and TRBJ1-1; D gene unclear. Trimming removed 1 base from V and 3 bases from J, with 10 bases in between. The CDR3 is 14 amino acids. Germline V lookup: CDR1 SGHKS, CDR2 YYEKEE (reference sequence). The CDR3 sequence is CASSLWGLDTEAFF. CDR3 coding DNA: TGTGCCAGCAGCTTGTGGGGTTTGGACACTGAAGCTTTCTTT.

Notes on this clonotype: A much larger clonotype is one base distant, so this may be a read error. This chain connects TRBV2 to TRBJ2-3; possibly TRBD1 for D (6 bases). This CDR3 has 14 amino acids. V lost 4 bases, J lost 2 bases, and 10 bases lay in between. CDR1 and CDR2 from the germline V gene are SNHLY and FYNNEI. The CDR3, as DNA: TGTGCCAGCAGTGGAAAGGGGGACACAGATACGCAGTATTTT. It encodes CASSGKGDTDTQYF.

This clonotype was observed at least ten times. Its ends do not fully match the called genes, so a read error is possible. The CDR3 protein is CASSLGSGRETQYF. CDR3 coding DNA: TGTGCTAGCAGCTTAGGGTCGGGGCGTGAGACCCAGTACTTC. The gene calls are TRBV7-7 and TRBJ2-5, with D possibly called TRBD1 or TRBD2 (5 bases each). This CDR3 is 14 amino acids long. CDR1 SSHAT and CDR2 FNYEAQ come from the germline V gene (reference sequence).

This clonotype was found a few times. V gene TRBV20-1 combines with J gene TRBJ1-2; D is ambiguous. The V gene lost 1 base and the J gene lost 8 bases, with 20 bases spanning the gap. Germline V gives CDR1 DFQATT, CDR2 SNEGSKA (reference sequence). The CDR3 spans 15 residues. CDR3 sequence (DNA): TGCAGTGCTAGAGTTCTTGGAGGGTCCCTGGGGGGCTACACCTTC. Translation gives CSARVLGGSLGGYTF.

This clonotype was found many times. The genes are TRBV7-8 and TRBJ1-1; no clear D. Germline CDR1 and CDR2: SGHVS and FQNEAQ. The CDR3 is 15 amino acids. With 5 bases removed from V and 6 bases from J, the gap between germline ends came to 19 bases. The CDR3 protein is CASSLDTWAVSEAFF. The CDR3 nucleotides are TGTGCCAGCAGCCTAGATACGTGGGCGGTCTCTGAAGCTTTCTTT.

In this sample, this clonotype turned up many times. The junction does not match germline at one end; this may be a read error. The V call is TRBV2, the J call TRBJ1-1; unclear D gene. Germline V gives CDR1 SNHLY, CDR2 FYNNEI. The CDR3 contains 14 residues. The CDR3 DNA is TGTGCCAGCAGGGAAGTCGGGCAGAATAGTGAAGCTTTCTTT. Protein sequence: CASREVGQNSEAFF.

This clonotype was observed at least ten times. The J gene is TRBJ1-2, the V gene TRBV24-1, with D possibly being TRBD1 (5 bases). V gave up 4 bases and J gave up 3 bases, with 14 bases separating them. CDR3 size: 15 residues. Per germline, CDR1 KGHDR and CDR2 SFDVKD. CDR3 bases: TGTGCCACCAGTGACCCTCCGCGGGGACACTATGGCTACACCTTC. This translates into CATSDPPRGHYGYTF.

This clonotype was counted ten times or more. The chain couples TRBV11-2 to TRBJ2-5; TRBD2 is a possible D gene (6 bases). V shed 1 base and J shed 4 bases, with 13 bases lying between them. The length of the CDR3 is 15 residues. The germline gives CDR1 SGHAT, CDR2 FQNNGV. The CDR3, as DNA: TGTGCCAGCAGCTTAGGTGGTAGCGGACGAGAGACCCAGTACTTC. This codes for CASSLGGSGRETQYF. Combining the CDR3 with reference TRBV11-2 and TRBJ2-5 gives the whole variable domain EAGVAQSPRYKIIEKRQSVAFWCNPISGHATLYWYQQILGQGPKLLIQFQNNGVVDDSQLPKDRFSAERLKGVDSTLKIQPAKLEDSAVYLCASSLGGSGRETQYFGPGTRLLVL.

This chain uses TRBV5-8 with TRBJ2-7, with 9 bases aligning to TRBD1. Trimming took 5 bases from V and 2 from J; bases not matched to a gene: 14. This CDR3 comprises 17 residues. CDR1 and CDR2 from the germline V gene are SGHTS and YDEGEE. CDR3 coding DNA: TGTGCCAGCAGACAACCCAAGGAGAGGACAGGGGCCTACGAGCAGTACTTC. This encodes CASRQPKERTGAYEQYF. Supplemented by reference TRBV5-8 and TRBJ2-7, the full variable domain reads EAGVTQSPTHLIKTRGQQATLRCSPISGHTSVYWYQQALGLGLQFLLWYDEGEERNRGNFPPRFSGRQFPNYSSELNVNALELEDSALYLCASRQPKERTGAYEQYFGPGTRLTVT.

Turning to this clonotype: A much larger clone is a single base away; this may be a read error. The chain combines TRBV7-9 with TRBJ2-7; 9 positions agree with TRBD1. This CDR3 spans 14 amino acids. Trimming removed 8 bases from V and 7 bases from J; junction bases left unmatched: 12. Looked up from germline, CDR1 is SEHNR and CDR2 is FQNEAQ (reference sequence). The CDR3 protein is CASGGDGTGREQYF. CDR3 nucleotide sequence: TGTGCCAGCGGCGGCGACGGGACAGGGAGGGAGCAGTACTTC.

With regard to this clonotype: This may be a read error, as it is one base from a much larger clone. The J gene is TRBJ2-1, the V gene TRBV12-3 or TRBV12-4; the D call may be TRBD1 or TRBD2 (6 bases each). CDR3 size: 14 residues. Deletions cut 10 bases from V and 5 bases from J, with 18 bases between. CDR3 residues: CATQRRGAHNEQFF. CDR3 sequence (DNA): TGTGCCACCCAGCGGAGGGGGGCTCACAATGAGCAGTTCTTC.

This clonotype occurred many times. The chain joins TRBV5-4 to TRBJ1-2; 10 nucleotides align to TRBD1. V dropped 7 bases and J dropped 4; count of bases not matched to a gene: 1. Germline CDR1 SGHNT, CDR2 YYREEE (reference sequence). The CDR3 sequence is 12 residues long. DNA for the CDR3: TGTGCCAGCGGGGACAGGGGCTATGGCTACACCTTC. Its protein is CASGDRGYGYTF.

Many counts were recorded for this clonotype. The rearrangement joins TRBV10-3 to TRBJ1-1; no reliable D call. The V end was cut by 4 bases, the J end by 1 base, with 10 bases between. The CDR3 is 14 amino acids. The germline V gene encodes CDR1 ENHRY and CDR2 SYGVKD. DNA for the CDR3: TGTGCCATCAGTGTGGGTAATTGGAACACTGAAGCTTTCTTT. This gives the protein CAISVGNWNTEAFF.